This entry lists 21 T cell receptor beta chains sequenced from one sample in a study of shared clonotypes between healthy human individuals. Generated by immunoSEQ multiplex PCR, the TCRdb table keeps only in-frame clones and is missing some. The data contain around 88,000 clones, around 67% of them singletons. Sequencing was done on a sample of memory CD8+ T cells sorted from blood. Subset defined: CD45RO+ cells pooled with CCR7-negative TemRA cells. These receptors came from a man aged 25-45 years in good health.

In the case of this clone: A read error may be the cause here, since a much bigger clone is one base away. The J gene is TRBJ2-5, the V gene TRBV6-1; 13 nucleotides agree with TRBD2. The better agreement between TRBJ2-7 and the DNA end casts doubt on the J call. CDR3 length: 15 amino acids. CDR1 and CDR2 from the germline V gene are MNHNS and SASEGT. In DNA, the CDR3 is TGTGCCAGCAGTGAAGGGACTAGCGGGAGTTACGAGCAGTACTTC. Its translation: CASSEGTSGSYEQYF.

The chain links TRBV7-9 to TRBJ1-4, with a possible D match to TRBD1 (5 bases). The length of the CDR3 is 12 residues. Looked up from germline, CDR1 is SEHNR and CDR2 is FQNEAQ (reference sequence). Trimming took off 5 bases at V and 13 bases at J, with 14 bases between the two ends. CDR3: CASSPTPGGLFF. Here the CDR3 DNA reads TGTGCCAGCAGCCCCACCCCTGGGGGACTGTTTTTT.

This rearrangement joins TRBV9 to TRBJ2-2; possible D gene TRBD1, 5 bases. CDR3 length: 14 amino acids. Trimming removed 2 bases from V and 3 bases from J, with 8 bases in between. The germline CDR1 and CDR2 sequences are SGDLS and YYNGEE. CDR3 coding DNA: TGTGCCAGCAGCGTCGACAGTCACACCGGGGAGCTGTTTTTT. Encoded protein: CASSVDSHTGELFF.

The CDR3 region is CASSDSDVNEQFF. CDR3 DNA sequence: TGTGCCAGCAGTGACTCGGACGTCAATGAGCAGTTCTTC. The V call is TRBV6-4, the J call TRBJ2-1; D ambiguous. Germline V gives CDR1 MRHNA, CDR2 SNTAGT. The CDR3 contains 13 residues. Trimming stripped 0 bases from V and 6 bases from J, with 6 bases between.

This clone was counted between two and nine times. Other DNA sequences of this sample code for an identical CDR3. V and J are TRBV6-4 and TRBJ2-6; no clear D. This CDR3 is 14 amino acids long. In germline, CDR1 is MRHNA, CDR2 SNTAGT. V shed 3 bases and J shed 1 base, with 4 bases lying between them. The CDR3 region has the DNA TGTGCCAGCAGTGAGGGATCTGGGGCCAACGTCCTGACTTTC. It translates to CASSEGSGANVLTF.

This chain links TRBV4-2 with TRBJ2-7; 7 nucleotides align to TRBD2. The germline V gene encodes CDR1 LGHNA and CDR2 YNFKEQ. The CDR3 length is 14 residues. V lost 4 bases, J lost 0 bases, and 3 bases stayed unmatched. The CDR3 reads CASSLLAASYEQYF. The CDR3 DNA reads TGTGCCAGCAGCCTCCTAGCGGCCTCCTACGAGCAGTACTTC.

This clone was counted at least ten times. This chain joins TRBV6-4 and TRBJ2-2; no reliable D call. Germline assignment: CDR1 MRHNA and CDR2 SNTAGT. This CDR3 comprises 14 residues. The V and J ends lost 2 bases and 7 bases respectively, with 11 bases between them. The CDR3 DNA reads as TGTGCCAGCAGTGACGGGCCAGGCAGCGGGGAGCTGTTTTTT. Translated: CASSDGPGSGELFF.

The chain uses TRBV7-9 and TRBJ2-5; 7 bases are a match to TRBD1. The CDR3 sequence is 14 residues long. The germline gives CDR1 SEHNR, CDR2 FQNEAQ (reference sequence). Unmatched junction bases numbered 3, after V lost 0 bases and J lost 5 bases. The CDR3 sequence is CASSLAGGGETQYF. DNA of the CDR3: TGTGCCAGCAGCTTAGCAGGGGGCGGGGAGACCCAGTACTTC. Combining the CDR3 with reference TRBV7-9 and TRBJ2-5 gives the whole variable domain DTGVSQNPRHKITKRGQNVTFRCDPISEHNRLYWYRQTLGQGPEFLTYFQNEAQLEKSRLLSDRFSAERPKGSFSTLEIQRTEQGDSAMYLCASSLAGGGETQYFGPGTRLLVL.

The rearrangement joins TRBV7-6 to TRBJ2-4; TRBD1 matches 7 bases. Germline V gene lookup returns CDR1 SGHVS and CDR2 FNYEAQ. The CDR3 has 14 amino acids. The V gene end was trimmed by 0 bases and the J gene end by 8 bases; junction bases not matched to a gene: 4. This CDR3 is CASSLAGQGDIQYF. CDR3 nucleotide sequence: TGTGCCAGCAGCTTAGCGGGTCAGGGGGACATTCAGTACTTC.

The table lists this clone with a few counts. The chain uses TRBV6-6 and TRBJ1-1; 8 nucleotides agree with TRBD1. Losses at the gene ends were 6 bases for V and 7 bases for J; bases not matched to a gene: 4. Germline CDR1 is MNHNY and CDR2 is SVGAGI (reference sequence). The CDR3 extends over 12 amino acids. The CDR3 is CASSPDRGEAFF. In DNA, the CDR3 is TGTGCCAGCAGCCCCGACAGGGGTGAAGCTTTCTTT.

J is TRBJ2-3 and V is TRBV11-3, with 7 bases fitting TRBD2. The V segment lost 5 bases and the J segment 3 bases; nucleotides outside the gene matches: 8. There are 15 residues in the CDR3. Germline assignment: CDR1 SGHNT and CDR2 YENEEA. The CDR3 nucleotides are TGTGCCAGCAGCACACGGGAGGAAGGGACAGATACGCAGTATTTT. Translating it yields CASSTREEGTDTQYF.

V usage is TRBV4-1 and J usage is TRBJ2-1; D is possibly TRBD2 (6 bases). V shed 3 bases and J shed 6 bases, with 9 bases lying between them. Germline V lookup: CDR1 MGHRA, CDR2 YSYEKL. CDR3 length equals 13 residues. The CDR3: CASSHSGVNEQFF. CDR3 in DNA: TGCGCCAGCAGCCATTCGGGGGTCAATGAGCAGTTCTTC.

This sequence joins TRBV30 and TRBJ2-7; TRBD1 matches 11 bases. V was clipped by 5 bases and J by 5 bases; unmatched bases: 5. The CDR3 has 13 amino acids. In germline, CDR1 is GTSNPN, CDR2 SVGIG (reference sequence). The CDR3 loop reads CAWGTGGFHEQYF. CDR3 DNA: TGTGCCTGGGGGACAGGGGGATTTCACGAGCAGTACTTC.

V usage is TRBV6-5 and J usage is TRBJ2-7, with TRBD2 matching over 8 bases. This CDR3 comprises 15 residues. V lost 6 bases to trimming and J lost 4 bases; unmatched junction nucleotides: 11. CDR1 and CDR2 (germline): MNHEY, SVGAGI. The CDR3 sequence: CASSPLGAGGYEQYF. CDR3 DNA sequence: TGTGCCAGCAGCCCCTTGGGTGCGGGAGGTTACGAGCAGTACTTC.

The chain combines TRBV5-1 with TRBJ1-6, with a tentative D call TRBD1 (5 bases). This CDR3 contains 15 residues. Trimming left V 3 bases short and J 7 bases short, with 14 bases between. The V gene's germline CDR1 is SGHRS and CDR2 YFSETQ. CDR3 protein: CASSSLGAWNSPLHF. CDR3 DNA: TGCGCCAGCAGCTCTCTTGGGGCATGGAATTCACCCCTCCACTTT.

This clone was seen a single time. The V call is TRBV9, the J call TRBJ1-1; no firm D call. Trimming cost V 3 bases and J 1 base, with 13 bases left between them. The CDR3 extends over 15 amino acids. Germline CDR1 reads SGDLS; CDR2 reads YYNGEE. The CDR3 region has the DNA TGTGCCAGCAGCGAACAAGGCGTACCGAACACTGAAGCTTTCTTT. Its translation: CASSEQGVPNTEAFF. Full variable domain (missing parts from reference TRBV9 and TRBJ1-1): DSGVTQTPKHLITATGQRVTLRCSPRSGDLSVYWYQQSLDQGLQFLIQYYNGEERAKGNILERFSAQQFPDLHSELNLSSLELGDSALYFCASSEQGVPNTEAFFGQGTRLTVV.

This chain joins TRBV5-1 and TRBJ2-3; TRBD1 or TRBD2 may be the D gene (5 bases each). V was shortened by 8 bases and J by 2 bases, with 12 bases between the two germline ends. The CDR3 is 13 residues long. In germline, CDR1 is SGHRS, CDR2 YFSETQ. DNA for the CDR3: TGCGCCAGTCGGGACGCCCCCACAGATACGCAGTATTTT. Protein sequence: CASRDAPTDTQYF.

The count of this clone is one. V usage is TRBV27 and J usage is TRBJ2-7; 10 nucleotides align to TRBD2. The CDR3 runs to 14 residues. Germline V gene lookup returns CDR1 MNHEY and CDR2 SMNVEV (reference sequence). Trimming removed 4 bases from V and 3 bases from J; junction bases left unmatched: 3. The CDR3 sequence: CASSSSGSGYEQYF. In DNA, the CDR3 is TGTGCCAGCAGTTCTAGCGGGAGCGGCTACGAGCAGTACTTC.

This rearrangement joins TRBV14 to TRBJ2-1, with D uncertain. The CDR3 consists of 16 residues. Germline loops: CDR1 SGHDN, CDR2 FVKESK. The V and J ends lost 5 bases and 4 bases respectively, with 18 bases between them. DNA for the CDR3: TGTGCCAGCAGCGAGATGAAAACCGGATTATACAATGAGCAGTTCTTC. Residues: CASSEMKTGLYNEQFF.

The chain carries TRBV9 and TRBJ1-2; 7 bases fit TRBD1. CDR1 and CDR2 (germline): SGDLS, YYNGEE. CDR3 size: 16 residues. V was clipped by 0 bases and J by 3 bases; unmatched bases: 8. DNA for the CDR3: TGTGCCAGCAGCGTAGGGGGGGACAGCTCATACTATGGCTACACCTTC. Translated, it gives CASSVGGDSSYYGYTF.

This chain connects TRBV6-5 to TRBJ1-2, with D hard to call. The CDR3 is 13 residues long. Germline V CDR1 and CDR2: MNHEY, SVGAGI. V dropped 7 bases and J dropped 8 bases, with 17 bases sitting between them. The CDR3: CASTNLGYLGYTF. For the CDR3, the DNA is TGTGCCAGCACTAACCTGGGTTATTTAGGCTACACCTTC.